Presented here are 12 T cell receptor beta chains from one specimen sequenced in a study of T-cell reconstitution after alpha-beta-depleted transplantation in children. Preparation of the TCRbeta library was carried out with unique molecular identifiers. TCRdb re-called the PCR reads through MiXCR, storing one row per CDR3 protein. The sample lists 450,000 to 600,000 distinct CDR3 sequences, about 30% occurring once. This specimen was PBMCs from the stem cell graft donor, taken from the stem cell graft. The source of these receptors is a human donor who donated a stem cell graft to a child with aplastic anemia.

The rearrangement joins TRBV18 to TRBJ2-5; 8 bases are shared with TRBD1. The ends lost 2 bases at V and 2 bases at J; junction bases unmatched: 4. Germline CDR1 and CDR2: KGHSH and LQKENI. CDR3 length: 15 residues. Written as DNA, the CDR3 is TGTGCCAGCTCACCAACCCGGACAGGGCAAGAGACCCAGTACTTC. Its translation: CASSPTRTGQETQYF. Full variable domain (outside the CDR3, taken from reference TRBV18 and TRBJ2-5): NAGVMQNPRHLVRRRGQEARLRCSPMKGHSHVYWYRQLPEEGLKFMVYLQKENIIDESGMPKERFSAEFPKEGPSILRIQQVVRGDSAAYFCASSPTRTGQETQYFGPGTRLLVL.

The V gene is TRBV24-1, the J gene TRBJ2-2; D unclear. Between the trimmed V and J ends, which lost 0 bases and 3 bases, there was a span of 10 bases. Germline V CDR1 and CDR2: KGHDR, SFDVKD. CDR3 size: 16 residues. The CDR3 region has the DNA TGTGCCACCAGTGATTTGAAGGCTTCTGACACCGGGGAGCTGTTTTTT. This encodes CATSDLKASDTGELFF.

The chain is built from TRBV12-3 or TRBV12-4 and TRBJ1-1; 7 nucleotides align to TRBD1. The V gene end was trimmed by 4 bases and the J gene end by 3 bases; junction bases not matched to a gene: 8. This CDR3 region has 15 residues. The CDR3 spells CASSSTNRGYTEAFF. CDR3 bases: TGTGCCAGCAGTTCTACCAACAGGGGATACACTGAAGCTTTCTTT.

CDR3 DNA sequence: TGCAGTGCTGAACGCGGGACTAGCGATAATGAGCAGTTCTTC. Amino acid sequence: CSAERGTSDNEQFF. V gene TRBV20-1 combines with J gene TRBJ2-1; TRBD2 matches at 10 bases. The CDR3 loop spans 14 amino acids. The J segment lost 7 bases and the V segment lost 5 bases, leaving 8 bases of the junction unmatched. CDR1 and CDR2 from the germline V gene are DFQATT and SNEGSKA (reference sequence).

This clonotype was seen a handful of times. V and J are TRBV29-1 and TRBJ2-2; no firm D call. Germline CDR1 and CDR2: SQVTM and ANQGSEA. The CDR3 totals 15 residues. V gave up 3 bases and J gave up 0 bases, with 11 bases separating them. This CDR3 reads CSVDRPDANTGELFF. The CDR3 DNA follows: TGCAGCGTTGATCGCCCAGACGCGAACACCGGGGAGCTGTTTTTT.

The chain has TRBV27 and TRBJ2-1, with 7 bases aligning to TRBD2. The CDR3 extends over 14 amino acids. Per germline, CDR1 MNHEY and CDR2 SMNVEV (reference sequence). Losses at the gene ends were 7 bases for V and 4 bases for J; bases not matched to a gene: 7. The CDR3 coding sequence is TGTGCCAGCAAGCCGCTAGCGGATTACAATGAGCAGTTCTTC. Translation: CASKPLADYNEQFF.

V gene TRBV20-1 combines with J gene TRBJ2-3; TRBD2 agrees at 8 bases. V was pared by 0 bases and J by 4 bases, with 9 bases of the junction left unmatched. There are 16 residues in the CDR3. The germline CDR1 and CDR2 sequences are DFQATT and SNEGSKA (reference sequence). The CDR3 loop reads CSARDRSGRGPDTQYF. The CDR3, as DNA: TGCAGTGCTAGAGATCGGAGCGGGAGAGGTCCAGATACGCAGTATTTT.

This rearrangement joins TRBV7-2 to TRBJ2-1; D tentatively reads TRBD1 or TRBD2 (7 bases each). Trimming shortened V by 2 bases and J by 4 bases, and 15 bases separated the two germline ends. The CDR3 covers 16 residues. Germline V gene lookup returns CDR1 SGHTA and CDR2 FQGNSA. Here the CDR3 DNA reads TGTGCCAGCAGCTTATCCACAGGGGAGGGGTACAATGAGCAGTTCTTC. Protein sequence: CASSLSTGEGYNEQFF.

The chain recombines TRBV10-3 with TRBJ2-3; TRBD1 aligns across 9 bases. This CDR3 is built from 18 residues. With 3 bases clipped from V and 3 bases from J, the junction kept 13 bases outside the gene matches. Germline CDR1 is ENHRY and CDR2 is SYGVKD. The CDR3 protein is CAISEGGQGPPETDTQYF. CDR3 nucleotide sequence: TGTGCCATCAGTGAAGGGGGACAGGGACCCCCTGAGACAGATACGCAGTATTTT.

The chain combines TRBV12-3 or TRBV12-4 with TRBJ2-5; D might be TRBD1 or TRBD2, each matching 5 bases. Trimming pared 6 bases from V and 5 bases from J, leaving 16 bases between. The CDR3 is 14 amino acids. Here the CDR3 DNA reads TGTGCCAGCAGCCGCGAGGGGATGTGGGAGACCCAGTACTTC. This sequence encodes CASSREGMWETQYF.

The chain links TRBV12-3 or TRBV12-4 to TRBJ1-1, with 9 bases fitting TRBD1. The CDR3 covers 15 residues. Germline trimming cut 5 bases from V and 3 bases from J; bases unmatched to any gene: 7. CDR3 sequence reads: CASSPAGQGDTEAFF. In DNA, the CDR3 is TGTGCCAGCAGTCCCGCGGGACAGGGAGACACTGAAGCTTTCTTT.

This rearrangement joins TRBV20-1 to TRBJ2-5; the match to TRBD1 covers 8 bases. Germline CDR1 DFQATT, CDR2 SNEGSKA (reference sequence). V shed 5 bases, J shed 2 bases, and the junction held 10 bases outside the gene matches. CDR3 length: 15 residues. CDR3 region: CSARSGGAKQETQYF. In DNA, the CDR3 is TGCAGTGCTCGATCAGGGGGCGCGAAGCAAGAGACCCAGTACTTC.